Sequencing of this T cell receptor (beta chain) was carried out in a study of early T cells in non-severe SARS-CoV-2 infection. Findings and caveats of the study: Anti-spike CD8 responses were favored in VDJdb matching, and private and CD4 specificities were missed.

The CDR3 runs to 15 residues. The V and J ends lost 5 bases and 14 bases, in that order; junction bases with no gene match: 9. Note on this clonotype: What it binds is not known.

Researchers tagged individual cDNA molecules with unique molecular identifiers. TCRdb redid the calling of the 5' RACE reads with MiXCR, one entry per CDR3 protein. Of some 76,000 distinct CDR3 sequences listed, about 13% are singletons. The source material was whole blood. J is TRBJ2-1 and V is TRBV12-3 or TRBV12-4; 16 bases map to TRBD2. The sequence was obtained from an adult who was a healthcare worker with PCR-confirmed SARS-CoV-2 infection or an uninfected control (not recorded which). The chain's CDR3 is CASSQPGLAGGPEFF. Here the CDR3 DNA reads TGTGCCAGCAGTCAGCCGGGACTAGCGGGGGGGCCGGAGTTCTTC.